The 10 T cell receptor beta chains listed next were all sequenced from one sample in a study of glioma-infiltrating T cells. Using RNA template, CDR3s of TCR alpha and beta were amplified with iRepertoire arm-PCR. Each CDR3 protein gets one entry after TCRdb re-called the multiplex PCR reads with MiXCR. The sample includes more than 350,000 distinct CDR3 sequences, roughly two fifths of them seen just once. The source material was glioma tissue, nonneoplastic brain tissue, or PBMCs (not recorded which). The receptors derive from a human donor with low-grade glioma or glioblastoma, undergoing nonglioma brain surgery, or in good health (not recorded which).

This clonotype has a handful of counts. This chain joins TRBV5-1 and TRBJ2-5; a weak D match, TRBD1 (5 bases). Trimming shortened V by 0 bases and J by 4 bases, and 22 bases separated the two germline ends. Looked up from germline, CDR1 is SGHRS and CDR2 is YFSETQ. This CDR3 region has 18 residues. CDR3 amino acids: CASSLALDRSIILETQYF. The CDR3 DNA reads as TGCGCCAGCAGCTTGGCCCTCGACAGATCGATCATACTAGAGACCCAGTACTTC.

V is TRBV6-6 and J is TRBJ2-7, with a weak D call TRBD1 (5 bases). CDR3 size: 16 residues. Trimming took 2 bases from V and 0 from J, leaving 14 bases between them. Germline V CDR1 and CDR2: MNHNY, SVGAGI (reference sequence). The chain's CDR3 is CASSYVPDRFSYEQYF. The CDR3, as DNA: TGTGCCAGCAGTTACGTCCCCGACAGATTCTCCTACGAGCAGTACTTC.

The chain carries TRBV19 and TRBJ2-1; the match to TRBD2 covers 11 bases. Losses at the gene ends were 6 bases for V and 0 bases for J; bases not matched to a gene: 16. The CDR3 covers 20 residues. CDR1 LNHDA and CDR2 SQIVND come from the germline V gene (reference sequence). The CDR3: CASRGGVLAGGFNSYNEQFF. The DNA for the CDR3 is TGTGCCAGTAGAGGCGGGGTGCTAGCGGGAGGCTTTAACTCCTACAATGAGCAGTTCTTC.

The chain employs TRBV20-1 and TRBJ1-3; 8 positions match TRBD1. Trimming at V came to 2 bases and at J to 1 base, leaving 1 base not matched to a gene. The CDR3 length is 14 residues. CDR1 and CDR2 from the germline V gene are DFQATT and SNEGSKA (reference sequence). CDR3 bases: TGCAGTGCTAGAACAGGGGGTTCTGGAAACACCATATATTTT. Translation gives CSARTGGSGNTIYF.

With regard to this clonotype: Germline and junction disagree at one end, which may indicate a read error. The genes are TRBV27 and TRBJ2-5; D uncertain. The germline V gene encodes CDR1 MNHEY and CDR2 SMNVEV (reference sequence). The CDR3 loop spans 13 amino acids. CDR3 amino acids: CASSFRSQGTQYF. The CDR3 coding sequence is TGTGCCAGCAGTTTTCGGTCACAAGGGACCCAGTACTTC.

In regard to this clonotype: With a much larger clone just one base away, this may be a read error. CDR3 DNA sequence: TGTGCCAGCAGTTTTTTGGCGGGAGCCCACGAGCAGCACTTC. This codes for CASSFLAGAHEQHF. The chain uses TRBV27 and TRBJ2-7; 7 nucleotides line up with TRBD2. The CDR3 is made up of 14 amino acids. The germline V gene encodes CDR1 MNHEY and CDR2 SMNVEV (reference sequence).

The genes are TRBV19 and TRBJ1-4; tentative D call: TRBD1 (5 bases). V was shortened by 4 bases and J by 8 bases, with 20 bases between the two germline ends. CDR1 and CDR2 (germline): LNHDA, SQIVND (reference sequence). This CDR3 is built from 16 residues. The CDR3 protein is CASSTRLLGRREKLFF. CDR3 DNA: TGTGCCAGTAGTACCCGCCTTCTGGGGCGCCGGGAAAAACTGTTTTTT.

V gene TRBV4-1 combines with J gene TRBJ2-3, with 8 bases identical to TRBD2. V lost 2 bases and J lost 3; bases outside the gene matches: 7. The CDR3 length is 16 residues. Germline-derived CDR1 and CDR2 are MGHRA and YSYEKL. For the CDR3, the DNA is TGCGCCAGCAGCCAACACACTAGCGGATCTACAGATACGCAGTATTTT. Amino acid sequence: CASSQHTSGSTDTQYF.

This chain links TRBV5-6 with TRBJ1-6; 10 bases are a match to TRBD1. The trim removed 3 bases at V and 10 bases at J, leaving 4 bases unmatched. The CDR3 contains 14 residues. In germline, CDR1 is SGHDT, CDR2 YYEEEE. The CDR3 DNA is TGTGCCAGCAGCTCAGACAGGGGGCTCTCACCCCTCCACTTT. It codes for CASSSDRGLSPLHF.

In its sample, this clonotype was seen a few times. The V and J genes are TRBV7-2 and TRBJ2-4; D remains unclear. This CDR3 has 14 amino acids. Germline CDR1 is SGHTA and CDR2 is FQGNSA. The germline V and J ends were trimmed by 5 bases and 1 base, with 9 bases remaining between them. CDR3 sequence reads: CASSPRMAKNIQYF. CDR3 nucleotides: TGTGCCAGCAGCCCACGAATGGCCAAAAACATTCAGTACTTC. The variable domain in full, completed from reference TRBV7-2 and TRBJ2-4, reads GAGVSQSPSNKVTEKGKDVELRCDPISGHTALYWYRQSLGQGLEFLIYFQGNSAPDKSGLPSDRFSAERTGGSVSTLTIQRTQQEDSAVYLCASSPRMAKNIQYFGAGTRLSVL.